This T cell receptor (beta chain) was observed in a study of cytomegalovirus exposure and HLA in healthy donors. Findings and limits, study-wide: The study recorded more than 150 TCR beta chains that were cytomegalovirus-associated.

To note about this clone: As yet, its antigen is unknown.

Assay: immunoSEQ multiplex PCR; the TCRdb copy retains only in-frame clones and omits some. The repertoire includes under 75,000 clones, 85% of them detected once, and about 3% sits in the top ten. Trimming took 2 bases from V and 5 from J; bases not matched to a gene: 3. The CDR3 is 14 residues long. Germline lookup yields CDR1 MNHNS and CDR2 SASEGT. This receptor was identified in a man between 25 and 39 years old in good health and CMV-seronegative. This chain connects TRBV6-1 to TRBJ1-2; TRBD1 matches at 9 bases. Sequenced input: PBMCs. The DNA for the CDR3 is TGTGCCAGCAGTGAACCCGGACAGGGGTATGGCTACACCTTC. It encodes CASSEPGQGYGYTF.